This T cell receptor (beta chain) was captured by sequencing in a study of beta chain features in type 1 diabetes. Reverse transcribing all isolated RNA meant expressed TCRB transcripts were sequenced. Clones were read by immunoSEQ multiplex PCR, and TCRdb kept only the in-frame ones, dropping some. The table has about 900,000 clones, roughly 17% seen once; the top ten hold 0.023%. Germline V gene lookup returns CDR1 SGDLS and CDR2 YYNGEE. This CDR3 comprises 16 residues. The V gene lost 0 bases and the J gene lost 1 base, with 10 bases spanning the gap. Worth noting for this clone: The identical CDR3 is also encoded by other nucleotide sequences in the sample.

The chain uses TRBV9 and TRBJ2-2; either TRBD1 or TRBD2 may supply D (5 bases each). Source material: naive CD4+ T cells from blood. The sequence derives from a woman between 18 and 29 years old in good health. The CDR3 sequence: CASSVASGGNTGELFF. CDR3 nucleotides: TGTGCCAGCAGCGTAGCGAGTGGGGGGAACACCGGGGAGCTGTTTTTT.